This entry lists 25 T cell receptor beta chains sequenced from one sample in a study of T cells in tuberculosis. Libraries were prepared by immunoSEQ multiplex PCR; TCRdb keeps only in-frame clonotypes and omits some of them. The data show 55,000 to 70,000 clones, around 81% seen once. Cells were sorted from thawed PBMC rested overnight and stained with GMM-loaded CD1B tetramer, viability dye and anti-CD3. CD1B tetramers were loaded with Rhodococcus equi-derived C32 glucose monomycolate. Sequenced sample: CD1b-GMM tetramer-negative cells sorted from PBMCs. These receptors originate from an adult woman with latent tuberculosis.

This chain links TRBV5-1 with TRBJ2-2; 7 positions agree with TRBD1. The CDR3 contains 16 residues. Germline-derived CDR1 and CDR2 are SGHRS and YFSETQ. J was trimmed by 6 bases and V by 0 bases; bases with no gene match: 8. Written as DNA, the CDR3 is TGCGCCAGCAGCTTGGCGGACAGGTTGGAAGCCGGGGAGCTGTTTTTT. This sequence encodes CASSLADRLEAGELFF.

The chain recombines TRBV10-2 with TRBJ2-2, with TRBD1 matching 11 bases. The CDR3 sequence is 14 residues long. Per germline, CDR1 WSHSY and CDR2 SAAADI. With V trimmed by 8 bases and J by 3 bases, 2 bases remained unmatched. For the CDR3, the DNA is TGCGCCAGCGGGGACAGGGGGTACACCGGGGAGCTGTTTTTT. Translation gives CASGDRGYTGELFF.

The rearrangement joins TRBV28 to TRBJ2-6; D is unresolved. This CDR3 is 16 amino acids long. Germline V lookup: CDR1 MDHEN, CDR2 SYDVKM. The ends were cut back, 3 bases at V and 2 bases at J, with 11 bases in the middle. This CDR3 reads CASSFSPGAGANVLTF. In DNA, the CDR3 is TGTGCCAGCAGTTTCAGCCCGGGTGCTGGGGCCAACGTCCTGACTTTC.

The chain recombines TRBV29-1 with TRBJ2-7; 9 nucleotides line up with TRBD2. With 3 bases clipped from V and 6 bases from J, the junction kept 12 bases outside the gene matches. The CDR3 is made up of 15 amino acids. The germline V gene encodes CDR1 SQVTM and CDR2 ANQGSEA. CDR3 bases: TGCAGCGTTGAGAATGCTAGCGGGACGACAGGCGAGCAGTACTTC. Amino acid sequence: CSVENASGTTGEQYF.

The gene calls are TRBV28 and TRBJ2-7; 9 bases map to TRBD1. This CDR3 has 14 amino acids. Looked up from germline, CDR1 is MDHEN and CDR2 is SYDVKM. The V and J ends lost 6 bases and 5 bases, in that order; junction bases with no gene match: 8. The CDR3 DNA sequence: TGTGCCAGCAGAGTGGGACAGGGTGAGAACGAGCAGTACTTC. Residues: CASRVGQGENEQYF.

The CDR3 protein is CASSFYKFYEQYF. Written as DNA, the CDR3 is TGTGCCAGCAGTTTTTACAAATTCTACGAGCAGTACTTC. The chain links TRBV28 to TRBJ2-7, with D unresolved. Per the germline V gene, CDR1 is MDHEN and CDR2 is SYDVKM. The CDR3 is 13 amino acids. V lost 3 bases and J 3 bases, leaving 9 bases between the germline ends. Full variable domain (remainder filled in from reference TRBV28 and TRBJ2-7): DVKVTQSSRYLVKRTGEKVFLECVQDMDHENMFWYRQDPGLGLRLIYFSYDVKMKEKGDIPEGYSVSREKKERFSLILESASTNQTSMYLCASSFYKFYEQYFGPGTRLTVT.

This clone was detected a few times. This chain uses TRBV7-3 with TRBJ2-3, with D tentatively TRBD2 (7 bases). This CDR3 comprises 15 residues. With 5 bases removed from V and 3 bases from J, the gap between germline ends came to 15 bases. Germline-derived CDR1 and CDR2 are SGHTA and FQGTGA. CDR3 in amino acids: CASSPRGGSTDTQYF. The DNA for the CDR3 is TGTGCCAGCAGCCCTAGGGGGGGGTCTACAGATACGCAGTATTTT.

J is TRBJ1-2 and V is TRBV5-8; D ambiguous. Trimming removed 0 bases at V and 4 bases at J, with 13 bases between. This CDR3 has 15 residues. CDR1 and CDR2 from the germline V gene are SGHTS and YDEGEE. The CDR3 DNA sequence: TGTGCCAGCAGCTTGGCCCCGCCAGGCTCCTATGGCTACACCTTC. Residues: CASSLAPPGSYGYTF.

The rearrangement joins TRBV30 to TRBJ1-4; D gene uncertain. The V gene lost 0 bases and the J gene lost 4 bases, with 9 bases spanning the gap. This CDR3 contains 14 residues. Germline lookup yields CDR1 GTSNPN and CDR2 SVGIG (reference sequence). This CDR3 reads CAWSVAGNNEKLFF. As DNA, the CDR3 is TGTGCCTGGAGTGTCGCCGGGAATAATGAAAAACTGTTTTTT.

This clone is a singleton in its sample. V and J are TRBV7-6 and TRBJ1-5; 7 bases map to TRBD1. The CDR3 spans 16 residues. The junction had 8 bases not matched to a gene; V was cut back by 1 base and J by 5 bases. CDR1 is SGHVS, CDR2 FNYEAQ, per germline. The CDR3 loop is CASSLVRGAPHQPQHF. In DNA, the CDR3 is TGTGCCAGCAGCTTAGTCAGGGGGGCTCCCCATCAGCCCCAGCATTTT.

This chain uses TRBV21-1 with TRBJ1-2; TRBD1, as called in the table, went unchecked against the DNA. TRBV21-1 is a documented pseudogene. The CDR3 contains 15 residues. The CDR3 region has the DNA TGTGCCAGCAGCAAAGCCGACGGACAGGTCTATGGCTACACCTTC. Protein product: CASSKADGQVYGYTF.

This sequence joins TRBV27 and TRBJ2-2; TRBD1 matches at 7 bases. In germline, CDR1 is MNHEY, CDR2 SMNVEV (reference sequence). V lost 5 bases, J lost 5 bases, and 5 bases stayed unmatched. This CDR3 is 14 amino acids long. The CDR3 protein is CASSSADRTGELFF. Written as DNA, the CDR3 is TGTGCCAGCAGTAGTGCGGACAGGACCGGGGAGCTGTTTTTT.

The chain is built from TRBV19 and TRBJ2-3; 9 nucleotides line up with TRBD2. Trimming at V came to 4 bases and at J to 1 base, leaving 0 bases not matched to a gene. This CDR3 has 14 amino acids. Per the germline V gene, CDR1 is LNHDA and CDR2 is SQIVND (reference sequence). In DNA form, the CDR3 reads TGTGCCAGTAGTAGCGGGGGGGGCACAGATACGCAGTATTTT. This codes for CASSSGGGTDTQYF.

In this sample, this clone turned up once. The chain couples TRBV5-1 to TRBJ2-3; D is uncertain. CDR3 length: 14 amino acids. CDR1 and CDR2 from the germline V gene are SGHRS and YFSETQ. The ends were cut back, 6 bases at V and 1 base at J, with 12 bases in the middle. CDR3 residues: CASTIEVGTDTQYF. CDR3 DNA: TGCGCCAGCACGATAGAAGTAGGCACAGATACGCAGTATTTT.

The chain uses TRBV7-8 and TRBJ2-5; D possibly corresponds to TRBD2 (6 bases). The CDR3 has 14 residues. Trimming shortened V by 2 bases and J by 1 base, and 8 bases separated the two germline ends. Germline CDR1 is SGHVS and CDR2 is FQNEAQ. CDR3 loop: CASSLRSGQETQYF. Written as DNA, the CDR3 is TGTGCCAGCAGCTTACGTAGCGGCCAAGAGACCCAGTACTTC.

This sequence joins TRBV4-1 and TRBJ1-2; D perhaps matches TRBD1 (6 bases). The V and J ends lost 0 bases and 3 bases respectively, with 11 bases between them. CDR3 length equals 15 residues. Germline V gene lookup returns CDR1 MGHRA and CDR2 YSYEKL. This CDR3 reads CASSQETGWDYGYTF. The CDR3, as DNA: TGCGCCAGCAGCCAAGAAACAGGGTGGGACTATGGCTACACCTTC.

CDR3: CASSSGQAHQYF. CDR3 nucleotides: TGTGCCAGCAGCTCTGGACAGGCCCACCAGTATTTT. The chain combines TRBV11-2 with TRBJ2-3; 7 bases fit TRBD1. This CDR3 region has 12 residues. Germline V gene data show CDR1 as SGHAT and CDR2 as FQNNGV. With V trimmed by 4 bases and J by 12 bases, 7 bases remained unmatched.

The sample holds one count of this clone. CDR3 nucleotides: TGTGCCAGCAAACTCCCGGGCAGGGGCGAGCAGTACTTC. It translates to CASKLPGRGEQYF. This chain connects TRBV27 to TRBJ2-7, with D possibly matching TRBD1 (6 bases). The CDR3 consists of 13 residues. The V gene's germline CDR1 is MNHEY and CDR2 SMNVEV (reference sequence). The V and J ends lost 7 bases and 6 bases respectively, with 16 bases between them.

This chain connects TRBV18 to TRBJ1-1; D unresolved. Germline V CDR1 and CDR2: KGHSH, LQKENI. This CDR3 has 14 residues. With 2 bases removed from V and 3 bases from J, the gap between germline ends came to 10 bases. CDR3 in DNA: TGTGCCAGCTCACCAGGAGGCGCGGACACTGAAGCTTTCTTT. Its protein product is CASSPGGADTEAFF.

J is TRBJ2-1 and V is TRBV7-2; tentative D call: TRBD1 (6 bases). This CDR3 region has 13 residues. Per germline, CDR1 SGHTA and CDR2 FQGNSA. V lost 5 bases, J lost 10 bases, and 15 bases lay in between. CDR3 nucleotides: TGTGCCAGCAGCCAGGGGCTCAGGGGAGAGCAGTTCTTC. It encodes CASSQGLRGEQFF. The entire variable domain, with the rest obtained from reference TRBV7-2 and TRBJ2-1, is as follows: GAGVSQSPSNKVTEKGKDVELRCDPISGHTALYWYRQSLGQGLEFLIYFQGNSAPDKSGLPSDRFSAERTGGSVSTLTIQRTQQEDSAVYLCASSQGLRGEQFFGPGTRLTVL.

In this sample, this clone turned up a few times. V is TRBV28 and J is TRBJ1-5; D possibly corresponds to TRBD1 (5 bases). The CDR3 sequence is 14 residues long. In germline, CDR1 is MDHEN, CDR2 SYDVKM. V shed 3 bases and J shed 3 bases, with 9 bases lying between them. CDR3 sequence (DNA): TGTGCCAGCAGTTTGTCAGGGCTCAATCAGCCCCAGCATTTT. Its translation is CASSLSGLNQPQHF.

The chain employs TRBV7-9 and TRBJ2-7; 10 nucleotides agree with TRBD1. CDR1 is SEHNR and CDR2 is FQNEAQ in the germline V gene (reference sequence). CDR3 length: 14 residues. V trimming: 1 base; J trimming: 5 bases; junction bases outside the gene matches: 2. The CDR3 sequence: CASSLGQGADEQYF. CDR3 DNA: TGTGCCAGCAGCTTAGGACAGGGGGCCGACGAGCAGTACTTC.

This clone was detected only once. The V gene is TRBV30, the J gene TRBJ2-5, with 9 bases that match TRBD1. CDR3 length equals 14 residues. V gave up 3 bases and J gave up 5 bases; unmatched junction bases: 7. The V gene's germline CDR1 is GTSNPN and CDR2 SVGIG (reference sequence). Here the CDR3 reads CAWSLTGGSETQYF. The CDR3 nucleotides are TGTGCCTGGAGCTTGACAGGGGGGAGTGAGACCCAGTACTTC.

V and J are TRBV4-2 and TRBJ1-1; D not certain. Germline CDR1 reads LGHNA; CDR2 reads YNFKEQ. V was pared by 2 bases and J by 1 base, with 8 bases between. The CDR3 is 14 residues long. The CDR3 nucleotides read TGTGCCAGCAGCCAATCCTCGGGGAACACTGAAGCTTTCTTT. As protein: CASSQSSGNTEAFF.

The chain recombines TRBV7-8 with TRBJ2-5; TRBD2 matches at 12 bases. The CDR3 is made up of 17 amino acids. The germline gives CDR1 SGHVS, CDR2 FQNEAQ. V gave up 5 bases and J gave up 3 bases; unmatched junction bases: 10. The CDR3: CASSPLTSGRGEETQYF. CDR3 bases: TGTGCCAGCAGCCCACTGACTAGCGGGAGAGGGGAAGAGACCCAGTACTTC. The full variable domain, completed using reference TRBV7-8 and TRBJ2-5, is GAGVSQSPRYKVAKRGQDVALRCDPISGHVSLFWYQQALGQGPEFLTYFQNEAQLDKSGLPSDRFFAERPEGSVSTLKIQRTQQEDSAVYLCASSPLTSGRGEETQYFGPGTRLLVL.